Below are 13 T cell receptor beta chains sequenced from a single sample in a study of T-cell reconstitution after alpha-beta-depleted transplantation in children. Unique molecular identifiers featured in how the TCRbeta library was prepared. Via MiXCR, TCRdb re-called the PCR reads, giving one row per CDR3 protein. The profile covers 550,000 to 600,000 distinct CDR3 sequences, with 20% to 25% appearing a single time and 13% to 15% taken by the ten largest. The sample here was PBMCs, mostly from graft donor cells, taken 360 days after TCRalphabeta/CD19-depleted stem cell transplant. These receptors were taken from a boy younger than two who had a stem cell transplant for acute myeloid leukemia, so the T cells may come from the graft donor.

This clonotype occurred many times. The genes are TRBV7-2 and TRBJ1-6, with unresolved D. The V and J ends lost 1 base and 4 bases respectively, with 11 bases between them. The CDR3 sequence is 16 residues long. CDR1 SGHTA and CDR2 FQGNSA come from the germline V gene. CDR3 protein: CASSLDSGFYNSPLHF. The CDR3 coding sequence is TGTGCCAGCAGCTTAGATTCAGGCTTTTATAATTCACCCCTCCACTTT. Complete variable domain (other parts from reference TRBV7-2 and TRBJ1-6): GAGVSQSPSNKVTEKGKDVELRCDPISGHTALYWYRQSLGQGLEFLIYFQGNSAPDKSGLPSDRFSAERTGGSVSTLTIQRTQQEDSAVYLCASSLDSGFYNSPLHFGNGTRLTVT.

In this sample, this clonotype turned up many times. The gene calls are TRBV15 and TRBJ2-1; D ambiguous. Trimming took 0 bases from V and 5 from J, leaving 14 bases between them. This CDR3 is 16 amino acids long. Germline V lookup: CDR1 LNHNV, CDR2 YYDKDF (reference sequence). The CDR3 coding sequence is TGTGCCACCAGCAGAGATCGGGCTGTCAGGAACAATGAGCAGTTCTTC. Protein product: CATSRDRAVRNNEQFF.

This clonotype was seen only a few times. J is TRBJ2-5 and V is TRBV6-5; the D gene is possibly TRBD1 (6 bases). This CDR3 comprises 14 residues. V was pared by 2 bases and J by 4 bases, with 11 bases between. CDR1 is MNHEY, CDR2 SVGAGI, per germline. The CDR3 here is CASSYRRGLETQYF. Written as DNA, the CDR3 is TGTGCCAGCAGTTACCGCAGGGGTTTAGAGACCCAGTACTTC.

This clonotype was seen more than once but under ten times. V usage is TRBV15 and J usage is TRBJ2-1; D gene uncertain. The CDR3 length is 13 residues. The germline CDR1 and CDR2 sequences are LNHNV and YYDKDF (reference sequence). V was pared by 2 bases and J by 8 bases, with 10 bases between. CDR3 DNA: TGTGCCACCAGCAGATCCAATTTAGATGAGCAGTTCTTC. Translation: CATSRSNLDEQFF. Looking up the rest from reference TRBV15 and TRBJ2-1 gives the full variable domain: DAMVIQNPRYQVTQFGKPVTLSCSQTLNHNVMYWYQQKSSQAPKLLFHYYDKDFNNEADTPDNFQSRRPNTSFCFLDIRSPGLGDTAMYLCATSRSNLDEQFFGPGTRLTVL.

The chain carries TRBV6-5 and TRBJ2-7; D may be TRBD1 (6 bases). Looked up from germline, CDR1 is MNHEY and CDR2 is SVGAGI. The length of the CDR3 is 15 residues. V lost 2 bases to trimming and J lost 2 bases, with 13 bases between them. CDR3 bases: TGTGCCAGCAGTTACCTTAGGACAGCCACCTACGAGCAGTACTTC. Translation gives CASSYLRTATYEQYF.

This clonotype was detected ten times or more. The rearrangement uses TRBV12-3 or TRBV12-4 and TRBJ1-5, with D perhaps matching TRBD1 (6 bases). Trimming removed 3 bases from V and 9 bases from J, with 15 bases in between. The CDR3 loop spans 14 amino acids. CDR3 protein: CASSLKAGDGPQHF. CDR3 nucleotides: TGTGCCAGCAGTTTGAAGGCAGGGGATGGGCCCCAGCATTTT.

This clonotype was counted only a few times. The rearrangement uses TRBV7-2 and TRBJ2-1; 8 bases align to TRBD1. Germline assignment: CDR1 SGHTA and CDR2 FQGNSA. V was pared by 5 bases and J by 5 bases, with 8 bases of the junction left unmatched. The CDR3 consists of 15 residues. The CDR3 DNA is TGTGCCAGCAGCAATCAACAGGGGGTTCACAATGAGCAGTTCTTC. The encoded protein is CASSNQQGVHNEQFF.

The rearrangement uses TRBV20-1 and TRBJ2-7; 8 nucleotides line up with TRBD2. This CDR3 comprises 15 residues. Germline V gene data show CDR1 as DFQATT and CDR2 as SNEGSKA (reference sequence). With 6 bases clipped from V and 0 bases from J, the junction kept 10 bases outside the gene matches. The CDR3 bases are TGCAGTGCCAACGGCGGGGGGCGGAGCTCCTACGAGCAGTACTTC. Translating gives CSANGGGRSSYEQYF.

This clonotype was picked up many times. This rearrangement joins TRBV12-3 or TRBV12-4 to TRBJ1-1; 9 bases match TRBD1. The CDR3 sequence is 16 residues long. V lost 6 bases, J lost 1 base, and 9 bases stayed unmatched. CDR3 sequence (DNA): TGTGCCAGCAGAAAACCGCCGGGACAGGGGAACACTGAAGCTTTCTTT. This translates into CASRKPPGQGNTEAFF.

The chain employs TRBV20-1 and TRBJ1-6; D is possibly TRBD1 (5 bases). This CDR3 spans 15 amino acids. Trimming left V 5 bases short and J 1 base short, with 12 bases between. The germline V gene encodes CDR1 DFQATT and CDR2 SNEGSKA (reference sequence). CDR3 loop: CSAPQGGSYNSPLHF. The CDR3 DNA follows: TGCAGTGCTCCTCAGGGAGGTTCCTATAATTCACCCCTCCACTTT.

This sequence joins TRBV29-1 and TRBJ1-1; no reliable D call. This CDR3 comprises 11 residues. V shed 4 bases and J shed 10 bases, with 13 bases lying between them. CDR1 and CDR2 from the germline V gene are SQVTM and ANQGSEA. CDR3 sequence (DNA): TGCAGCGTTGGCCAGGTGGTGGGAGCTTTCTTT. It yields the protein CSVGQVVGAFF. The entire variable domain, with the rest obtained from reference TRBV29-1 and TRBJ1-1, is as follows: SAVISQKPSRDICQRGTSLTIQCQVDSQVTMMFWYRQQPGQSLTLIATANQGSEATYESGFVIDKFPISRPNLTFSTLTVSNMSPEDSSIYLCSVGQVVGAFFGQGTRLTVV.

This clonotype was counted many times. This chain connects TRBV21-1 to TRBJ2-1; TRBD1, the table's D call, lacks a check against the DNA. TRBV21-1 is a pseudogene locus. The length of the CDR3 is 14 residues. The CDR3 DNA sequence: TGTGCCAGCAACCGGATAGGGTTGACGCGGGAGCAGTTCTTC. This encodes CASNRIGLTREQFF.

This clonotype has a count of ten or more. The chain combines TRBV20-1 with TRBJ2-2, with 11 bases identical to TRBD1. This CDR3 contains 15 residues. Germline CDR1 and CDR2: DFQATT and SNEGSKA (reference sequence). V shed 1 base and J 5 bases; nucleotides not matched to a gene: 3. DNA for the CDR3: TGCAGTGCTAGAGTTGGGACAGGGGGAACCGGGGAGCTGTTTTTT. Protein product: CSARVGTGGTGELFF.